This TCR beta chain derives from a study of cytomegalovirus exposure and HLA in healthy donors. All the people who gave samples were healthy bone marrow donors. Deletions cut 2 bases from V and 5 bases from J, with 9 bases between. Germline assignment: CDR1 MDHEN and CDR2 SYDVKM. The CDR3 totals 14 residues. Study observations and caveats: In vitro testing confirmed three CMV-associated chains as specific for CMV antigens. Follow-up analysis later connected one missense variant in DCLRE1C with trimming of TCR beta V- and J-genes.

The study ran its PCR with 60 Vbeta and 13 Jbeta primers. Clones were sequenced by immunoSEQ multiplex PCR, and TCRdb holds only the in-frame ones, with some missing. Seen in this sample are around 140,000 clones; the ten most common clones hold around 1.6%. Regarding this clone: Its target is not known.

The chain couples TRBV28 to TRBJ1-4; D gene ambiguous. The TCR sequence derives from a woman aged 50 to 60 in good health and CMV-seronegative. The sample taken for sequencing was PBMCs. The CDR3 region has the DNA TGTGCCAGCAGTTTAGGCGGAGAGAATGAAAAACTGTTTTTT. It specifies CASSLGGENEKLFF.